This T cell receptor beta chain was recovered during a study of shared clonotypes between healthy human individuals. Produced via immunoSEQ multiplex PCR; TCRdb's table is partial and in-frame only. This table has some 1,900,000 clones, about 94% appearing once. It was CD45RO-negative cells, positively selected for CCR7, that made up naive CD8 cells, with terminally differentiated effector memory CD45RA+ cells excluded. Germline assignment: CDR1 MNHEY and CDR2 SVGAGI. The germline V and J ends were trimmed by 8 bases and 5 bases, with 18 bases remaining between them. The CDR3 covers 15 residues. Study-wide results and caveats: Sharing across four donors was highest in naive CD4 (around 5%) and lowest in memory CD8 (roughly 0.4%).

Concerning this clone: Its antigen remains unknown.

The chain links TRBV6-5 to TRBJ1-4; D is perhaps TRBD1 (5 bases). The receptor was isolated from a man between 18 and 35 years old in good health. Sequencing was carried out using naive CD8+ T cells sorted from blood. CDR3 region: CASGASGRENEKLFF. In DNA form, the CDR3 reads TGTGCCAGCGGGGCGAGCGGACGGGAGAATGAAAAACTGTTTTTT.